This T cell receptor beta chain was recorded in a study of cytomegalovirus exposure and HLA in healthy donors. The PCR made use of 60 Vbeta and 13 Jbeta primers. Sequenced by immunoSEQ multiplex PCR; TCRdb stores in-frame clones only, minus some. The sample holds 75,000 to 95,000 clones; 65% are singletons and the top ten take under 25%. Trimming took off 3 bases at V and 0 bases at J, with 11 bases between the two ends. The germline V gene encodes CDR1 KGHSH and CDR2 LQKENI. This CDR3 region has 15 residues. This chain connects TRBV18 to TRBJ1-1; no clear D. The receptor was isolated from a woman aged 45-59 years in good health and CMV-seropositive. The sample comprised PBMCs. CDR3 region: CASSPPEALNTEAFF. In DNA, the CDR3 is TGTGCCAGCTCACCCCCTGAGGCATTGAACACTGAAGCTTTCTTT.